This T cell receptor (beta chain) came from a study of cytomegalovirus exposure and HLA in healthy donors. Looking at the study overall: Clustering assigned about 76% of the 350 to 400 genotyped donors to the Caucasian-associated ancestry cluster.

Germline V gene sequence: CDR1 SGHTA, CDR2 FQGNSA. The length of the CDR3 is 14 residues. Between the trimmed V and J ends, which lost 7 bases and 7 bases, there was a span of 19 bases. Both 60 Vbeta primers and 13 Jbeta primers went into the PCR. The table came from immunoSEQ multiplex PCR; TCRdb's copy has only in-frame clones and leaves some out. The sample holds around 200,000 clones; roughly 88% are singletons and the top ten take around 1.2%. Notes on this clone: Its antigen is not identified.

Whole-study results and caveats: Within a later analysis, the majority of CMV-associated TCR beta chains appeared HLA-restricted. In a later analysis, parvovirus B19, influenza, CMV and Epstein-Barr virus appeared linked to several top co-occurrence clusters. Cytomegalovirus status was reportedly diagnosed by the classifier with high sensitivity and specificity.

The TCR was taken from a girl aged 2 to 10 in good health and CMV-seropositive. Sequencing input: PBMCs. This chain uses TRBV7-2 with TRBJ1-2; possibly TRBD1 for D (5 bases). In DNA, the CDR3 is TGTGCCAGCACCCTAAGGTCAGGGATGGGTGGCTACACCTTC. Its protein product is CASTLRSGMGGYTF.